This record covers a single T cell receptor (beta chain). Its antigen is not identified. At one of its ends the junction is not consistent with the germline gene, which may arise from a read error. Germline V lookup: CDR1 MNHEY, CDR2 SVGEGT. The CDR3 consists of 13 residues. The sample belongs to a study of T-cell memory formation after mild COVID-19. In the study overall: Among the donors, TCR clusters were largely specific to each donor.

General study results and limits: Among clones peaking at day 37 in the second wave, SARS-CoV-2 specificity remained unconfirmed. Pre-infection memory harbored some responding clones, suggesting cross-reactive memory joined.

5'RACE primed from the constant segment yielded TCR alpha and TCR beta cDNA libraries bearing sample barcodes and UMIs. TCRdb re-called the 5' RACE reads with MiXCR, one entry per CDR3 protein. The data show roughly 180,000 distinct CDR3 sequences, less than 20% seen once. The chain has TRBV6-2 or TRBV6-3 and TRBJ1-2, with D hard to call. This TCR came from a man aged 18 to 30 who had mild COVID-19 (a few samples of this study predate the infection). Cell type and time point are not known. The material sequenced was PBMCs or a T cell subset sorted from them (not recorded which). The DNA of the CDR3 is TGTGCCAGCAGTAATCCACCTAGCTATGGATACACCTTC. This encodes CASSNPPSYGYTF.